What follows is one T cell receptor (beta chain) and its context. Its matching antigen is unknown. The data originate from a study of CD8 T cells in Susac syndrome. An amount of RNA that ranged from roughly 0.5 to 1 ug was reverse transcribed with random hexamers. Each CDR3 protein gets one entry after TCRdb re-called the immunoSEQ multiplex PCR reads with MiXCR. Seen here are fewer than 150,000 distinct CDR3 sequences, about 96% observed once, and the top ten hold around 0.12%. General study results and limits: An acknowledgment was made by the study that its TCR sequencing and HLA analysis involved relatively few individuals.

The germline V gene encodes CDR1 SGHTA and CDR2 FQGNSA. Trimming at V came to 3 bases and at J to 3 bases, leaving 4 bases not matched to a gene. This CDR3 spans 16 amino acids. Sequenced: CD4+ T cells from PBMCs. The genes are TRBV7-2 and TRBJ2-1; 11 nucleotides agree with TRBD2. The origin of this receptor is a human donor in good health. CDR3 coding DNA: TGTGCCAGCAGCTTGACTAGCGGGATGGGCTACAATGAGCAGTTCTTC. Its protein is CASSLTSGMGYNEQFF.